Detailed here is one T cell receptor (beta chain). In the authors' methods: Amplifying reference gene primers gave estimates of nucleated cell counts. This table comes from immunoSEQ multiplex PCR, and its TCRdb copy is limited to in-frame clones, with some not included. V and J calls and clone size are those listed in that table; D and trimming were worked out from the DNA. The sample has more than 110,000 clones; under 90% are singletons. This sample was included in a study of blood T cell repertoires in COVID-19. The wider study: Sites in the United States, Italy and Spain provided acute and convalescent COVID-19 samples. From T cells, B-cell-depleted T cells, or PBMCs came the material, which was cDNA or gDNA.

The CDR3 runs to 14 residues. The V and J ends lost 4 bases and 4 bases, in that order; junction bases with no gene match: 3. CDR1 is GTSNPN and CDR2 is SVGIG in the germline V gene (reference sequence). The gene calls are TRBV30 and TRBJ2-1, with TRBD2 matching over 11 bases. The receptor comes from a woman older than 75 in a cohort sampled during active or convalescent COVID-19. The sequenced material came from peripheral blood. Written as DNA, the CDR3 is TGTGCCTGGAAGACTAGCGGGGCGTACAATGAGCAGTTCTTC. As protein: CAWKTSGAYNEQFF.